This TCR beta chain was retrieved from a study of molecular identifiers for immune sequencing clone quantification. The V gene end was trimmed by 11 bases and the J gene end by 3 bases; junction bases not matched to a gene: 6. Germline V lookup: CDR1 SNHLY, CDR2 FYNNEI. CDR3 size: 12 residues. Study-wide results and caveats: Whereas naive cells kept under 1% of molecules in clones above 20 RNA copies, such clones held over 98% in effectors.

In its sample, this clonotype was seen a few times. Its antigen is not known. TCRdb independently ran MiXCR on the PCR reads; one entry per CDR3 protein. This repertoire shows about 640,000 distinct CDR3 sequences, around 20% found once; its top ten account for 0.7% to 1%. The rearrangement joins TRBV2 to TRBJ2-7; 8 bases line up with TRBD1. The sequence was collected from a human donor in good health. Some libraries in this study had Jurkat cell RNA spiked in. The material sequenced was naive CD8+ T cells from blood, with Jurkat cell RNA spiked in. Subset denoted: FACS-sorted CD8+CD4-CCR7+CD45RA+ naive T cells. The CDR3 DNA reads TGTGCCGTACAGGGGGTAGGCTACGAGCAGTACTTC. The encoded protein is CAVQGVGYEQYF. Drawing the rest from reference TRBV2 and TRBJ2-7, the complete variable domain is EPEVTQTPSHQVTQMGQEVILRCVPISNHLYFYWYRQILGQKVEFLVSFYNNEISEKSEIFDDQFSVERPDGSNFTLKIRSTKLEDSAMYFCAVQGVGYEQYFGPGTRLTVT.